The clone carrying this T cell receptor (beta chain) was seen a handful of times. What it binds is unknown. The data belong to a study of T-cell memory formation after mild COVID-19. The overall study: TCR clustering was largely donor specific. Study results and caveats: Cross-reactive memory apparently joined, as some responding clones appeared in pre-infection memory.

The CDR3 runs 15 residues. The V gene's germline CDR1 is DFQATT and CDR2 SNEGSKA (reference sequence). V lost 4 bases to trimming and J lost 6 bases, with 20 bases between them. MiXCR, run by TCRdb on the 5' RACE reads, gives a single entry per CDR3 protein. The sample consists of roughly 340,000 distinct CDR3 sequences, roughly 19% of them appearing once. The sequenced material came from PBMCs or a T cell subset sorted from them (not recorded which). The TCR sequence derives from a man aged 18 to 35 who had mild COVID-19 (a few samples of this study predate the infection). Cell type and time point are not known. The chain couples TRBV20-1 to TRBJ2-3, with D maybe TRBD2 (6 bases). The CDR3 nucleotides are TGCAGTGCTATCTACGGGGACTTCGGTGGGGATACGCAGTATTTT. Protein sequence: CSAIYGDFGGDTQYF.